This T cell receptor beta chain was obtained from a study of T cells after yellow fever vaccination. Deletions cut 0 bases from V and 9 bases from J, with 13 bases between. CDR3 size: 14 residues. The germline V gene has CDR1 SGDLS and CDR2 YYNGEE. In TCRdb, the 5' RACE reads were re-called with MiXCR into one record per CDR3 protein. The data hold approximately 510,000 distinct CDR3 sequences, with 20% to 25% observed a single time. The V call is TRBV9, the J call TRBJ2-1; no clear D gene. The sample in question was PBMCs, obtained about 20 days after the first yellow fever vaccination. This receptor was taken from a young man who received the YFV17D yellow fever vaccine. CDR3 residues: CASSVAGMVGEQFF. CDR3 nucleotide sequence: TGTGCCAGCAGCGTAGCAGGAATGGTCGGTGAGCAGTTCTTC.